These 23 T cell receptor beta chains originate from one sample sequenced in a study of blood T cell repertoires in COVID-19. The protocol was immunoSEQ multiplex PCR, while the TCRdb copy is restricted to in-frame clones and leaves out a portion. This sample has 200,000 to 250,000 clones, with around 86% found just once. Sequences were obtained from peripheral blood. The receptors stem from a human donor in a cohort sampled during active COVID-19.

The chain carries TRBV28 and TRBJ2-7; weak D call: TRBD2 (6 bases). V was pared by 2 bases and J by 2 bases, with 10 bases between. Per the germline V gene, CDR1 is MDHEN and CDR2 is SYDVKM. The CDR3 is 14 amino acids. The CDR3 DNA is TGTGCCAGCAGTTTAGGAAGGGAGGCCTACGAGCAGTACTTC. Translated: CASSLGREAYEQYF.

The gene calls are TRBV7-9 and TRBJ2-7; 8 bases align to TRBD1. CDR3 length: 16 amino acids. V lost 6 bases, J lost 1 base, and 11 bases stayed unmatched. Germline CDR1 is SEHNR and CDR2 is FQNEAQ (reference sequence). CDR3 amino acids: CASRGSGDRSSYEQYF. For the CDR3, the DNA is TGTGCCAGCAGGGGGTCCGGGGACAGGAGTTCCTACGAGCAGTACTTC. Full variable domain (missing parts from reference TRBV7-9 and TRBJ2-7): DTGVSQNPRHKITKRGQNVTFRCDPISEHNRLYWYRQTLGQGPEFLTYFQNEAQLEKSRLLSDRFSAERPKGSFSTLEIQRTEQGDSAMYLCASRGSGDRSSYEQYFGPGTRLTVT.

This chain connects TRBV28 to TRBJ2-7, with 11 bases identical to TRBD1. V trimming: 6 bases; J trimming: 3 bases; junction bases outside the gene matches: 4. The germline gives CDR1 MDHEN, CDR2 SYDVKM. The CDR3 runs 14 residues. This chain's CDR3 is CASSRDRGVYEQYF. Here the CDR3 DNA reads TGTGCCAGCAGCCGGGACAGGGGGGTCTACGAGCAGTACTTC.

The chain carries TRBV30 and TRBJ2-3; 9 bases map to TRBD2. This CDR3 spans 15 amino acids. CDR1 and CDR2 (germline): GTSNPN, SVGIG (reference sequence). Trimming took 1 base from V and 2 from J; bases not matched to a gene: 4. DNA of the CDR3: TGTGCCTGGAGTGGGCTAGCGGGGAACACAGATACGCAGTATTTT. Translating it yields CAWSGLAGNTDTQYF. Using reference TRBV30 and TRBJ2-3 for the parts outside the CDR3, the full variable domain is SQTIHQWPATLVQPVGSPLSLECTVEGTSNPNLYWYRQAAGRGLQLLFYSVGIGQISSEVPQNLSASRPQDRQFILSSKKLLLSDSGFYLCAWSGLAGNTDTQYFGPGTRLTVL.

The chain combines TRBV5-4 with TRBJ2-5; D call uncertain. CDR3 size: 13 residues. Germline loops: CDR1 SGHNT, CDR2 YYREEE (reference sequence). Trimming removed 0 bases from V and 3 bases from J, with 6 bases in between. Here the CDR3 reads CASSLGPKETQYF. The CDR3 nucleotides read TGTGCCAGCAGCTTGGGCCCTAAAGAGACCCAGTACTTC.

V is TRBV27 and J is TRBJ2-7; 8 bases are shared with TRBD1. V was clipped by 6 bases and J by 3 bases; unmatched bases: 10. Germline V gene data show CDR1 as MNHEY and CDR2 as SMNVEV (reference sequence). The CDR3 runs 15 residues. CDR3 protein: CASRRGTGDLYEQYF. The CDR3 nucleotides read TGTGCCAGCAGGCGTGGGACAGGAGATCTCTACGAGCAGTACTTC.

The chain uses TRBV7-3 and TRBJ2-6, with 11 positions matching TRBD2. Germline V CDR1 and CDR2: SGHTA, FQGTGA. The ends lost 4 bases at V and 0 bases at J; junction bases unmatched: 11. The CDR3 is made up of 20 amino acids. The CDR3 bases are TGTGCCAGCAGCTCCCGGGGACTAGCGGATTTGACCTCTGGGGCCAACGTCCTGACTTTC. The encoded protein is CASSSRGLADLTSGANVLTF.

The chain employs TRBV19 and TRBJ1-5; no clear D gene. The CDR3 is made up of 14 amino acids. V was trimmed by 2 bases and J by 5 bases, leaving 10 bases between them. Germline CDR1 is LNHDA and CDR2 is SQIVND (reference sequence). The CDR3 sequence is CASSITANYQPQHF. The CDR3 nucleotides are TGTGCCAGTAGTATAACCGCTAACTATCAGCCCCAGCATTTT.

In this sample, this clone turned up a few times. J is TRBJ1-3 and V is TRBV6-5, with TRBD1 as a possible D gene (6 bases). There are 16 residues in the CDR3. V lost 4 bases, J lost 0 bases, and 13 bases lay in between. Per the germline V gene, CDR1 is MNHEY and CDR2 is SVGAGI. The CDR3 sequence: CASSSPRGPSGNTIYF. The CDR3 coding sequence is TGTGCCAGCAGTTCGCCCAGGGGCCCCTCTGGAAACACCATATATTTT.

The V call is TRBV28, the J call TRBJ1-5; 10 positions agree with TRBD1. Germline CDR1 MDHEN, CDR2 SYDVKM. Trimming removed 6 bases from V and 9 bases from J; junction bases left unmatched: 8. The CDR3 is made up of 14 amino acids. CDR3 region: CASRETGGARPQHF. In nucleotides, the CDR3 is TGTGCCAGCAGGGAGACAGGGGGCGCCCGGCCCCAGCATTTT.

The sample holds a few counts of this clone. This CDR3 reads CASSQDLDRGQVLTF. CDR3 bases: TGCGCCAGCAGCCAAGACTTGGACAGGGGACAAGTCCTGACTTTC. This sequence joins TRBV4-3 and TRBJ2-6; 9 nucleotides align to TRBD1. V trimming: 0 bases; J trimming: 13 bases; junction bases outside the gene matches: 7. The CDR3 totals 15 residues. Germline V CDR1 and CDR2: LGHNA, YSLEER.

The chain employs TRBV6-5 and TRBJ1-1, with D tentatively TRBD1 (6 bases). Trimming removed 2 bases at V and 6 bases at J, with 10 bases between. The CDR3 totals 13 residues. The germline V gene has CDR1 MNHEY and CDR2 SVGAGI. The CDR3 coding sequence is TGTGCCAGCAGTTACGGGGGCAGCGCTGAAGCTTTCTTT. Translated: CASSYGGSAEAFF.

This clone was seen just once. The chain couples TRBV6-5 to TRBJ2-7; possible D gene TRBD1, 5 bases. CDR1 is MNHEY and CDR2 is SVGAGI in the germline V gene. Deletions cut 5 bases from V and 0 bases from J, with 8 bases between. The CDR3 runs 13 residues. The CDR3 nucleotides are TGTGCCAGCAGTAGACAGAGCTCCTACGAGCAGTACTTC. Amino acid sequence: CASSRQSSYEQYF.

V gene TRBV5-1 combines with J gene TRBJ2-5; a weak D match, TRBD2 (6 bases). CDR1 and CDR2 from the germline V gene are SGHRS and YFSETQ. Trimming cost V 0 bases and J 5 bases, with 14 bases left between them. The CDR3 runs to 15 residues. CDR3 bases: TGCGCCAGCAGCTTGGACGGGAGAGGAGAGGAGACCCAGTACTTC. It encodes CASSLDGRGEETQYF.

The rearrangement joins TRBV7-8 to TRBJ2-1; possible D gene TRBD2, 5 bases. Germline CDR1 SGHVS, CDR2 FQNEAQ. Between the trimmed V and J ends, which lost 5 bases and 1 base, there was a span of 18 bases. The CDR3 sequence is 17 residues long. The CDR3 nucleotides are TGTGCCAGCAGCCAAATTGCGGGTGTCAGTTCCTACAATGAGCAGTTCTTC. Translation gives CASSQIAGVSSYNEQFF.

The chain couples TRBV19 to TRBJ1-1, with D tentatively TRBD1 (5 bases). The CDR3 length is 16 residues. Per germline, CDR1 LNHDA and CDR2 SQIVND (reference sequence). The V and J ends lost 5 bases and 0 bases respectively, with 16 bases between them. The CDR3 nucleotides read TGTGCCAGTAGTGGGGGAGCGGGCGTCATGAACACTGAAGCTTTCTTT. Translation gives CASSGGAGVMNTEAFF.

This chain uses TRBV6-5 with TRBJ1-1; 10 positions agree with TRBD1. The CDR3 is 16 residues long. With 2 bases clipped from V and 4 bases from J, the junction kept 7 bases outside the gene matches. CDR1 is MNHEY, CDR2 SVGAGI, per germline. The CDR3 bases are TGTGCCAGCAGTTACGGGACAGGGGCGGTTGCCACTGAAGCTTTCTTT. Encoded protein: CASSYGTGAVATEAFF.

J is TRBJ2-3 and V is TRBV27; D possibly corresponds to TRBD2 (5 bases). The germline gives CDR1 MNHEY, CDR2 SMNVEV (reference sequence). The length of the CDR3 is 15 residues. V gave up 8 bases and J gave up 2 bases, with 17 bases separating them. The CDR3 coding sequence is TGTGCCAGCGCGACTAAGCGGAGTTTCACAGATACGCAGTATTTT. Translating it yields CASATKRSFTDTQYF.

On this clone itself: Other DNA sequences from this sample encode an identical CDR3 as well. The chain has TRBV9 and TRBJ2-7; D is undetermined. There are 15 residues in the CDR3. The germline V gene has CDR1 SGDLS and CDR2 YYNGEE. V lost 3 bases and J lost 2, with 15 bases in between. The DNA of the CDR3 is TGTGCCAGCAGCGCGACATCAGGAAAAACCTACGAGCAGTACTTC. Its translation: CASSATSGKTYEQYF.

The chain carries TRBV15 and TRBJ2-7, with TRBD1 matching 7 bases. This CDR3 has 14 amino acids. Germline lookup yields CDR1 LNHNV and CDR2 YYDKDF (reference sequence). J was trimmed by 1 base and V by 5 bases; bases with no gene match: 5. The CDR3 reads CATSSSGQSYEQYF. For the CDR3, the DNA is TGTGCCACCAGCTCCTCGGGACAGTCCTACGAGCAGTACTTC.

DNA for the CDR3: TGTGCCAGCAGTTTAGTCCGGGGGGCCTATGGCTACACCTTC. Its protein is CASSLVRGAYGYTF. The gene calls are TRBV28 and TRBJ1-2; maybe TRBD1 (6 bases). Germline lookup yields CDR1 MDHEN and CDR2 SYDVKM. V lost 2 bases to trimming and J lost 4 bases, with 11 bases between them. The CDR3 is made up of 14 amino acids.

The chain carries TRBV19 and TRBJ2-5; a possible D gene is TRBD2 (6 bases). The germline V and J ends were trimmed by 5 bases and 5 bases, with 15 bases remaining between them. This CDR3 is 14 amino acids long. Germline V lookup: CDR1 LNHDA, CDR2 SQIVND (reference sequence). The CDR3, as DNA: TGTGCCAGTAGTGGGGTCGGGGGACGGGAGACCCAGTACTTC. Residues: CASSGVGGRETQYF.

The V call is TRBV9, the J call TRBJ2-1, with a possible D match to TRBD1 (6 bases). The length of the CDR3 is 17 residues. Deletions cut 2 bases from V and 0 bases from J, with 15 bases between. CDR1 is SGDLS, CDR2 YYNGEE, per germline. As DNA, the CDR3 is TGTGCCAGCAGCGTGGGTACCGGGACAAACTCCTACAATGAGCAGTTCTTC. Encoded protein: CASSVGTGTNSYNEQFF.